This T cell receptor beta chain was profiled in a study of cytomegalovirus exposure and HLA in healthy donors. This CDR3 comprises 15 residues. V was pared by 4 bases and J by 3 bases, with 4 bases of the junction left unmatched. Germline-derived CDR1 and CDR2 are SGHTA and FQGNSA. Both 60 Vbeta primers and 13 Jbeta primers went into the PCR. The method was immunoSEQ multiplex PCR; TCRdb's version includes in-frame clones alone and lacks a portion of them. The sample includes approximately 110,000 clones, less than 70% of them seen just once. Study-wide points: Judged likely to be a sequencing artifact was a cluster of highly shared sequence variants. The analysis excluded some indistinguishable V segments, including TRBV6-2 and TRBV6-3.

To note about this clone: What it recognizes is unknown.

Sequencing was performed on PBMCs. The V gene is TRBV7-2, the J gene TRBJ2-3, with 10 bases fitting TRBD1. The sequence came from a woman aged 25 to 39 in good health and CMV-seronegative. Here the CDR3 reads CASSWDRGETDTQYF. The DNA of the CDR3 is TGTGCCAGCAGCTGGGACAGGGGAGAAACAGATACGCAGTATTTT.